What follows are 5 T cell receptor delta chains derived from one specimen sequenced in a study of gamma delta lymphoproliferative disorders and STAT genes. PBMCs from patients and controls supplied the genomic DNA for sequencing. TCRdb re-called the multiplex PCR reads with CATT. Altogether approximately 4,000 delta-chain clones are present, over 0.95% being singletons, with the ten largest covering around 23%. Sequencing input: blood. The receptor set was obtained from a human donor in good health.

With regard to this clone: The TCRdb record carries a much larger clone's protein, which differs from this DNA's translation at residue 5; a read error is the likely cause, and the protein listed here is the DNA translation. CDR3 residues: CACDMLLGDSSWDTRQMFF. In DNA, the CDR3 is TGTGCCTGTGACATGTTACTGGGGGATAGCTCCTGGGACACCCGACAGATGTTTTTC. The genes are TRDV2 and TRDJ3; 11 nucleotides line up with TRDD3. Germline V gene sequence: CDR1 GEAIGNYY, CDR2 EKD. The CDR3 is 19 residues long. The junction had 5 bases not matched to a gene; V was cut back by 2 bases and J by 0 bases.

The chain has TRDV2 and TRDJ1, with 9 nucleotides matching TRDD3. TCRdb gives no J gene; it was assigned here by matching the DNA to germline. V dropped 3 bases and J dropped 3; count of bases not matched to a gene: 13. The CDR3 extends over 17 amino acids. Looked up from germline, CDR1 is GEAIGNYY and CDR2 is EKD. This chain's CDR3 is CACDSLLGDNLADKLIF. As DNA, the CDR3 is TGTGCCTGTGACTCGCTACTGGGGGACAACCTTGCCGATAAACTCATCTTT.

With regard to this clone: Since a far larger clone is one base different, this is likely a read error. The V call is TRDV2, the J call TRDJ3; weak D call: TRDD3 (5 bases). This CDR3 region has 20 residues. The V end lost 1 base, the J end lost 0 bases, and 18 bases lay between the germline ends. The germline CDR1 and CDR2 sequences are GEAIGNYY and EKD. In DNA, the CDR3 is TGTGCCTGTGACACGATGGGGACCGACAAAGGCTCCTGGGACACCCGACAGATGTTTTTC. Protein sequence: CACDTMGTDKGSWDTRQMFF.

By its share, this clone is medium-sized. The sample contains more than one DNA sequence encoding this CDR3. CDR3 in amino acids: CALGELFPFPLPWGMYDKLIF. The DNA for the CDR3 is TGTGCTCTTGGGGAACTATTCCCTTTTCCTCTACCCTGGGGGATGTACGATAAACTCATCTTT. V and J are TRDV1 and TRDJ1; TRDD3 matches at 9 bases. J gave up 4 bases and V 0 bases, and 21 bases lay outside the gene matches. The CDR3 sequence is 21 residues long. CDR1 and CDR2 (germline): TSWWSYY, QGS.

With regard to this clone: The likely explanation is a read error, given a far larger clone one base away. V and J are TRDV1 and TRDJ1, with 13 bases identical to TRDD3. Trimming at V came to 0 bases and at J to 0 bases, leaving 16 bases not matched to a gene. CDR1 is TSWWSYY and CDR2 is QGS in the germline V gene. The CDR3 extends over 22 amino acids. The CDR3 region has the DNA TGTGCTCTTGGGGAACTCTACCCGTACTGGGGGATACGGGGGTCATACACCGATAAACTCATCTTT. It encodes CALGELYPYWGIRGSYTDKLIF.